The 9 T cell receptor beta chains reported below all come from one sample, sequenced in a study of T cell repertoires in cytomegalovirus infection. TCRdb reprocessed the reads via MiXCR and lists one record per CDR3 protein. The data hold hundreds of thousands of distinct CDR3 sequences, with 24% observed a single time. The sample was CD8+ T cells from PBMCs. The receptors shown here come from a human donor in good health (CMV status not recorded). Some clones in this sample may be carry-over from other donors' samples.

This clonotype was seen a few times. The chain links TRBV28 to TRBJ2-5, with 9 bases that match TRBD1. The germline gives CDR1 MDHEN, CDR2 SYDVKM. The J segment lost 5 bases and the V segment lost 2 bases, leaving 9 bases of the junction unmatched. The CDR3 has 16 residues. The CDR3 here is CASSLGTGPIVETQYF. Here the CDR3 DNA reads TGTGCCAGCAGTTTAGGGACAGGGCCCATCGTGGAGACCCAGTACTTC.

This clonotype was counted at least ten times. The chain carries TRBV7-8 and TRBJ1-5, with 9 bases lining up with TRBD1. Germline CDR1 is SGHVS and CDR2 is FQNEAQ. After removal of 2 bases from V and 4 bases from J, the junction contained 6 bases not matched to a gene. The CDR3 totals 16 residues. This chain's CDR3 is CASSLLGQGGNQPQHF. In DNA form, the CDR3 reads TGTGCCAGCAGCTTATTGGGACAGGGCGGGAATCAGCCCCAGCATTTT. Full variable domain (missing parts from reference TRBV7-8 and TRBJ1-5): GAGVSQSPRYKVAKRGQDVALRCDPISGHVSLFWYQQALGQGPEFLTYFQNEAQLDKSGLPSDRFFAERPEGSVSTLKIQRTQQEDSAVYLCASSLLGQGGNQPQHFGDGTRLSIL.

V and J are TRBV5-4 and TRBJ1-1, with 8 bases matching TRBD1. Looked up from germline, CDR1 is SGHNT and CDR2 is YYREEE (reference sequence). This CDR3 is 16 amino acids long. The ends lost 0 bases at V and 3 bases at J; junction bases unmatched: 7. The CDR3 here is CASSLVQGALDTEAFF. CDR3 DNA sequence: TGTGCCAGCAGCTTGGTTCAGGGGGCCCTGGACACTGAAGCTTTCTTT.

This clonotype was recorded many times. The rearrangement links TRBV7-2 to TRBJ2-2, with no clear D. CDR1 is SGHTA and CDR2 is FQGNSA in the germline V gene. There are 12 residues in the CDR3. The V and J ends lost 8 bases and 4 bases respectively, with 8 bases between them. The CDR3 reads CASAVATGELFF. Here the CDR3 DNA reads TGTGCCAGCGCGGTGGCCACCGGGGAGCTGTTTTTT.

CDR3 region: CAISGLVQGGTDTQYF. Written as DNA, the CDR3 is TGTGCCATCAGTGGATTAGTACAGGGGGGCACAGATACGCAGTATTTT. The gene calls are TRBV10-3 and TRBJ2-3; 8 nucleotides match TRBD1. The CDR3 totals 16 residues. Germline values: CDR1 ENHRY, CDR2 SYGVKD. With V trimmed by 4 bases and J by 1 base, 7 bases remained unmatched.

Concerning this clonotype: A read error is possible here, since a much larger clone lies one base away. The gene calls are TRBV7-2 and TRBJ2-1; D remains unclear. CDR1 and CDR2 (germline): SGHTA, FQGNSA. V dropped 7 bases and J dropped 2 bases, with 18 bases sitting between them. The length of the CDR3 is 16 residues. The chain's CDR3 is CASNPRPGSTYNEQFF. The CDR3 DNA reads TGTGCCAGCAATCCTCGTCCTGGAAGCACCTACAATGAGCAGTTCTTC.

This chain joins TRBV6-6 and TRBJ1-2, with D hard to call. CDR1 is MNHNY, CDR2 SVGAGI, per germline (reference sequence). CDR3 length: 12 residues. The V end was cut by 2 bases, the J end by 6 bases, with 7 bases between. CDR3 nucleotide sequence: TGTGCCAGCAGTTACCGGCAGAATGGCTACACCTTC. Translation gives CASSYRQNGYTF.

This clonotype was counted many times. The rearrangement links TRBV20-1 to TRBJ2-1; D might be TRBD1 or TRBD2, each matching 5 bases. Trimming stripped 5 bases from V and 3 bases from J, with 23 bases between. CDR1 is DFQATT, CDR2 SNEGSKA, per germline (reference sequence). The CDR3 consists of 17 residues. The CDR3 nucleotides read TGCAGTGCTCGGGTGCGGTCAGGAGGACACTTCTACAATGAGCAGTTCTTC. Residues: CSARVRSGGHFYNEQFF.

This clonotype was counted between two and nine times. A much larger clone differs by one base, so this may be a read error. The rearrangement joins TRBV7-8 to TRBJ2-2, with TRBD2 matching 13 bases. Germline CDR1 reads SGHVS; CDR2 reads FQNEAQ. CDR3 size: 17 residues. CDR3 loop: CVSSHGLAGEDTGELFF. CDR3 DNA: TGTGTCAGCAGCCACGGACTAGCGGGGGAAGACACCGGGGAGCTGTTTTTT.